Listed here is a single TCR beta chain. Treatment given: about 20 received Ad26.COV2.S at low or high dose, single or two shots; 5 received placebo; per-sample allocation not given. All samples were drawn on day 63, counting from the first vaccine or placebo injection. The donor's status was that of an adult aged 18-55 years in Boston. The study used a vaccine consisting of an Ad26 vector that expressed Wuhan-strain SARS-CoV-2 spike. The data are from a study of Ad26.COV2.S vaccination and SARS-CoV-2 variants. Turning to the study itself: Enrollment placed the donor in the COV1001 Ad26.COV2.S trial arm. Into the muscle, Ad26.COV2.S was dosed once or twice, 56 days apart.

The CDR3 is 15 amino acids. CDR1 is LNHDA, CDR2 SQIVND, per germline (reference sequence). The J segment lost 6 bases and the V segment lost 6 bases, leaving 10 bases of the junction unmatched. Clones were read by immunoSEQ multiplex PCR, and TCRdb kept only the in-frame ones, dropping some. The data show about 410,000 clones, about 85% seen once. The specimen comprised peripheral blood, sampled in a trial of Ad26.COV2.S vaccine versus placebo. J is TRBJ2-1 and V is TRBV19, with 8 bases identical to TRBD1. This sequence was found in a person aged 18-65 years who received the Ad26.COV2.S COVID-19 vaccine or a placebo. The CDR3 DNA follows: TGTGCCAGTAGACCCACAGGGGGTAGTTCCAATGAGCAGTTCTTC. The encoded protein is CASRPTGGSSNEQFF.